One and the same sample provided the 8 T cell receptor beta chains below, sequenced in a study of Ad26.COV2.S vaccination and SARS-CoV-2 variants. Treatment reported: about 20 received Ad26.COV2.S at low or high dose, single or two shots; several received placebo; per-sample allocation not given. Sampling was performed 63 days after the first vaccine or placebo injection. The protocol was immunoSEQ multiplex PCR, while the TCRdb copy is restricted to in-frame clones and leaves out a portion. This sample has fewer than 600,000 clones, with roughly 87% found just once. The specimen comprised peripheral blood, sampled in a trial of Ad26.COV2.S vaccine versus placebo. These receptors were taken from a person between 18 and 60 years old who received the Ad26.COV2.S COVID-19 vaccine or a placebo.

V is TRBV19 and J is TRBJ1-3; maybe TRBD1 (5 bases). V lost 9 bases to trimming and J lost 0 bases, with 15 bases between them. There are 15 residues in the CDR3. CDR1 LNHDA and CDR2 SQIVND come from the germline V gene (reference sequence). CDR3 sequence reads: CASRRGGGSGNTIYF. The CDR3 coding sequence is TGTGCCAGCCGTAGGGGAGGCGGCTCTGGAAACACCATATATTTT.

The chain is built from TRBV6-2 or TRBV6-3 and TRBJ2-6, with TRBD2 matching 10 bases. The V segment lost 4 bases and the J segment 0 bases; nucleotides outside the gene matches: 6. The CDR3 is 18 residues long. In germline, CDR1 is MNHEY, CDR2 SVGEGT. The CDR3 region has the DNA TGTGCCAGCAGTTCGATAGCGGGGGGCTTCTCTGGGGCCAACGTCCTGACTTTC. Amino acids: CASSSIAGGFSGANVLTF.

In nucleotides, the CDR3 is TGTGCCAGCAGTAAGTCCGGGACAGGGGGCTTTGGAGAGACCCAGTACTTC. Translated: CASSKSGTGGFGETQYF. This chain uses TRBV6-2 or TRBV6-3 with TRBJ2-5, with 12 bases matching TRBD1. Germline-derived CDR1 and CDR2 are MNHEY and SVGEGT. Losses at the gene ends were 5 bases for V and 4 bases for J; bases not matched to a gene: 11. This CDR3 is 17 amino acids long.

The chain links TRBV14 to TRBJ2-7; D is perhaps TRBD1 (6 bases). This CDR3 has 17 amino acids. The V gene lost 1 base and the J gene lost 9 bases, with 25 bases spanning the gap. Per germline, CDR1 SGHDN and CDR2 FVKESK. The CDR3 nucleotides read TGTGCCAGCAGCCAAGCAGGCCCGGACAGTCCCGCTGGTGGGCAGTACTTC. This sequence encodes CASSQAGPDSPAGGQYF.

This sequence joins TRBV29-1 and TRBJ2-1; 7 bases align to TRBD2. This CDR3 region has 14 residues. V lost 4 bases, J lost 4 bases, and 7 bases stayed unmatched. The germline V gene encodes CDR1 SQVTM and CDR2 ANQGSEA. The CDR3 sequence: CSVGSASGYNEQFF. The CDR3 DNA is TGCAGCGTTGGCTCGGCTAGCGGATACAATGAGCAGTTCTTC.

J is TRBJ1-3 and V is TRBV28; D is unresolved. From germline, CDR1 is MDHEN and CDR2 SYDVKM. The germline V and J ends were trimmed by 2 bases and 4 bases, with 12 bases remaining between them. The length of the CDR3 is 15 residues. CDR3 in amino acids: CASSLLQAGGNTIYF. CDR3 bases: TGTGCCAGCAGTTTACTCCAGGCCGGGGGAAACACCATATATTTT.

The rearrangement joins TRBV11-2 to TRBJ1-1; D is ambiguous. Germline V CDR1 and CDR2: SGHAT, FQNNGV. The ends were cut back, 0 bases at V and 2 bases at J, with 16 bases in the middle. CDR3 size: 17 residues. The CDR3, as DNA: TGTGCCAGCAGCTTAGATTTCCTTCGCCAGACTAACACTGAAGCTTTCTTT. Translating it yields CASSLDFLRQTNTEAFF.

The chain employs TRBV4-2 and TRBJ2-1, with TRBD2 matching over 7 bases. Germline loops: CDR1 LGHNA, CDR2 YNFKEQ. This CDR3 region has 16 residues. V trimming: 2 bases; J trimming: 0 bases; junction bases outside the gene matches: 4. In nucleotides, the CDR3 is TGTGCCAGCAGCCAACAGCGGGGTGGCTCCTACAATGAGCAGTTCTTC. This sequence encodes CASSQQRGGSYNEQFF.